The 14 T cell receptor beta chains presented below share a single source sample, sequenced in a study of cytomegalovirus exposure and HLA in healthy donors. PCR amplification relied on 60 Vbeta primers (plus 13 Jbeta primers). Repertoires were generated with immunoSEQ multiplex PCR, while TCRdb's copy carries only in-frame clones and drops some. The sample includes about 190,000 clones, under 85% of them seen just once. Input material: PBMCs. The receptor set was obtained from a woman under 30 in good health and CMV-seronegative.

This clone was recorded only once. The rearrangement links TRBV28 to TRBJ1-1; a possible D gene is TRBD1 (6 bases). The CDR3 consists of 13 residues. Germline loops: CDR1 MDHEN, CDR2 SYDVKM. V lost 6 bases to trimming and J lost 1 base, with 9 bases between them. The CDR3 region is CASRPTGNTEAFF. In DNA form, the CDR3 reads TGTGCCAGCAGACCGACAGGGAACACTGAAGCTTTCTTT.

In nucleotides, the CDR3 is TGTGCCAGCAGCCCCGACAGGGAGTCACCCCTCCACTTT. Translated: CASSPDRESPLHF. The chain joins TRBV27 to TRBJ1-6; the match to TRBD1 covers 7 bases. Germline CDR1 reads MNHEY; CDR2 reads SMNVEV (reference sequence). The CDR3 spans 13 residues. The V segment lost 6 bases and the J segment 10 bases; nucleotides outside the gene matches: 6.

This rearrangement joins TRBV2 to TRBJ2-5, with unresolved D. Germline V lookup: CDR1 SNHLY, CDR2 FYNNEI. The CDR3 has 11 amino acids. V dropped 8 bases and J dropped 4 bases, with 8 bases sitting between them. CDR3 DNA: TGTGCCAGCGTAAGAGGAGAGACCCAGTACTTC. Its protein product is CASVRGETQYF.

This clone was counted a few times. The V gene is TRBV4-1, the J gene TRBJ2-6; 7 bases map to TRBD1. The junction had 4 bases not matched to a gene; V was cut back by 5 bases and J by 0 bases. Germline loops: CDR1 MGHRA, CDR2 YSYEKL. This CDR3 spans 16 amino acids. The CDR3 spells CASSGQGVSGANVLTF. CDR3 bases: TGCGCCAGCAGCGGTCAGGGGGTCTCTGGGGCCAACGTCCTGACTTTC.

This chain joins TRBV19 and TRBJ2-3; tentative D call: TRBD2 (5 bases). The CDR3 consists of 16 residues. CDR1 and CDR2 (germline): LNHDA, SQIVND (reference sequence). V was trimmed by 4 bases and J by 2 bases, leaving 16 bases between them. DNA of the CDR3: TGTGCCAGTAGTACTTCACTAGATGGGTACACAGATACGCAGTATTTT. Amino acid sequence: CASSTSLDGYTDTQYF.

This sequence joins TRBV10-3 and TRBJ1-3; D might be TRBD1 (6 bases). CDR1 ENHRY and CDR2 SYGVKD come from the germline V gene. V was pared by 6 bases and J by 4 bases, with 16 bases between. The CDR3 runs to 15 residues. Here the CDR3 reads CAIREGAGTGNTIYF. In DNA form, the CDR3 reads TGTGCCATCAGGGAAGGGGCAGGGACAGGAAACACCATATATTTT.

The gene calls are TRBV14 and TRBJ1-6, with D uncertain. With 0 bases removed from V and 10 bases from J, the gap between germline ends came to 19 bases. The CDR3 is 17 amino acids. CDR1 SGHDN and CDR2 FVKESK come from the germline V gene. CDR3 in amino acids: CASSQDVPGRRLSPLHF. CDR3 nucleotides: TGTGCCAGCAGCCAAGACGTCCCAGGTCGTCGTCTCTCACCCCTCCACTTT.

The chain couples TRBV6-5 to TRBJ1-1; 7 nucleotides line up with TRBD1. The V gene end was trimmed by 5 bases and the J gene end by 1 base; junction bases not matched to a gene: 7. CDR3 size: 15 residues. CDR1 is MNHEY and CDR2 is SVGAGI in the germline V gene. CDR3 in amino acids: CASSPQGRGNTEAFF. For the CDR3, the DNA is TGTGCCAGCAGTCCACAGGGGAGAGGGAACACTGAAGCTTTCTTT.

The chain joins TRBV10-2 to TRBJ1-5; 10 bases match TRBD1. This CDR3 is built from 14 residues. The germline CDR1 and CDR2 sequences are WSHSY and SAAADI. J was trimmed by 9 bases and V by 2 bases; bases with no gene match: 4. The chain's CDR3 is CASSEGDRGPPQHF. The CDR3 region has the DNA TGCGCCAGCAGTGAGGGGGACAGGGGTCCGCCCCAGCATTTT.

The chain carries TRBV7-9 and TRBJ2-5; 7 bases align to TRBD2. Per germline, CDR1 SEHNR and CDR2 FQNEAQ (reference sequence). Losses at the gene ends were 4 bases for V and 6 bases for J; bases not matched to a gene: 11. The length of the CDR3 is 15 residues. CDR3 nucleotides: TGTGCCAGCAGCTGGGAGCGGGGCCGAGGGAAGACCCAGTACTTC. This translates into CASSWERGRGKTQYF.

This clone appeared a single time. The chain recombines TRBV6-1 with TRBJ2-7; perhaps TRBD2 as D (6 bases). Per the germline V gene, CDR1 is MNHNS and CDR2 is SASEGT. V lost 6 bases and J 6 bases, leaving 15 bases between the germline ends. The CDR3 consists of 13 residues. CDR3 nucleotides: TGTGCCAGCAGGGAGGGACGCTCGTCCGAGCAGTACTTC. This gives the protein CASREGRSSEQYF.

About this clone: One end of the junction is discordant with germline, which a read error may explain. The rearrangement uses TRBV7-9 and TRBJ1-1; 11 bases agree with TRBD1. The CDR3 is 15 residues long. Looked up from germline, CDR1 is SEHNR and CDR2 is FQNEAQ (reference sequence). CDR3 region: CSSSLRTGGNTEAFF. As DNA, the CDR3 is TGTTCCAGCAGCTTAAGGACAGGGGGCAACACTGAAGCTTTCTTT.

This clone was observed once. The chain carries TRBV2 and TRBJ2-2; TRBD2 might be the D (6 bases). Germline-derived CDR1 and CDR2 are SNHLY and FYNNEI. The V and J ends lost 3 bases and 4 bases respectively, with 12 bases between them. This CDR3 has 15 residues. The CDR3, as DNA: TGTGCCAGCAGTGATTCAGGAGGGTTCACCGGGGAGCTGTTTTTT. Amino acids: CASSDSGGFTGELFF.

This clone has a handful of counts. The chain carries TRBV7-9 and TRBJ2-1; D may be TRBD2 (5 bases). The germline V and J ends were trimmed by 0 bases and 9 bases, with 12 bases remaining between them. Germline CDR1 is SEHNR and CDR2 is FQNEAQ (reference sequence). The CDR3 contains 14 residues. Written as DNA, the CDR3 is TGTGCCAGCAGCTTAGCGGGTACCGAGGGTGAGCAGTTCTTC. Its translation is CASSLAGTEGEQFF. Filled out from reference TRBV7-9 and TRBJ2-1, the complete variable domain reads DTGVSQNPRHKITKRGQNVTFRCDPISEHNRLYWYRQTLGQGPEFLTYFQNEAQLEKSRLLSDRFSAERPKGSFSTLEIQRTEQGDSAMYLCASSLAGTEGEQFFGPGTRLTVL.